The T cell receptor beta chain under discussion was sequenced for a study of blood T cells in healthy people across ages. General observations from the study: TCR beta diversity, measured per million T cells, fell in a roughly linear way with age. The long-lived group displayed more naive CD4+ cells, plus higher diversity, than the aged donors did.

As to this clonotype: What it binds is unknown.

Primers used in a second PCR of roughly 6 to 11 cycles were a sample-barcoded 5' primer and a J-beta primer mix. TCRdb fed the 5' RACE reads into MiXCR, producing one record per CDR3 protein. The sample contains around 1,800,000 distinct CDR3 sequences, around 40% of which appear only once. V shed 0 bases and J 4 bases; nucleotides not matched to a gene: 5. CDR1 SGHTA and CDR2 FQGNSA come from the germline V gene. CDR3 length equals 16 residues. The V gene is TRBV7-2, the J gene TRBJ2-5; 10 bases are a match to TRBD2. The receptor was isolated from a human donor in good health. Input material: blood. The chain's CDR3 is CASSLATSGVPETQYF. The CDR3 DNA sequence: TGTGCCAGCAGCTTAGCAACTAGCGGGGTCCCAGAGACCCAGTACTTC.